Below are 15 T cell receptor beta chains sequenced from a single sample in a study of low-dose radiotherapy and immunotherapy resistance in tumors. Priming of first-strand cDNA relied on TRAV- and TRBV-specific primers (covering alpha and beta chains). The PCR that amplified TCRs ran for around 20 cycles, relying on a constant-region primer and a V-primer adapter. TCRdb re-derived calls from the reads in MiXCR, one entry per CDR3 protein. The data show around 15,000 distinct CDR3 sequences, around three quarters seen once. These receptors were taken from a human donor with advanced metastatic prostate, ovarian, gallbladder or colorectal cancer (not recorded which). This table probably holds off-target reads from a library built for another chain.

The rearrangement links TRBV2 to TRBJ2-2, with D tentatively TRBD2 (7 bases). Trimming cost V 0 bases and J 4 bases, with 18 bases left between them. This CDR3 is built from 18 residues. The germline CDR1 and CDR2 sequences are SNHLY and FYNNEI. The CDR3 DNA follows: TGTGCCAGCAGTGAAGCCAAGGGGGGGGGGCTAGGCACCGGGGAGCTGTTTTTT. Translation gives CASSEAKGGGLGTGELFF.

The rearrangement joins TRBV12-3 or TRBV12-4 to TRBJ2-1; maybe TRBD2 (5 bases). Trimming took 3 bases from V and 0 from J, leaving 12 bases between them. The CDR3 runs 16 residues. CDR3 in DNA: TGTGCCAGCAGTTTTGCCAACCGGGGCTCCTACAATGAGCAGTTCTTC. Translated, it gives CASSFANRGSYNEQFF.

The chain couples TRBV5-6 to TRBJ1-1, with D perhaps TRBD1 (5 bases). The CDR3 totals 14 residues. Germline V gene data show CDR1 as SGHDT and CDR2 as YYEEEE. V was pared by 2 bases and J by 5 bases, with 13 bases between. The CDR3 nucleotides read TGTGCCAGCAGCTTATGGGGGGGGACTACTGAAGCTTTCTTT. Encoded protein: CASSLWGGTTEAFF.

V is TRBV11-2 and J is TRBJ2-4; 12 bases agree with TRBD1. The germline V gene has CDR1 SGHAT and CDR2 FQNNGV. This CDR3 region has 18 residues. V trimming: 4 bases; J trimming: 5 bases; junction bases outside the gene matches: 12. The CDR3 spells CASSSSRTGTGGENIQYF. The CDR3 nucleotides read TGTGCCAGCAGCTCATCCCGCACCGGGACAGGGGGCGAAAACATTCAGTACTTC.

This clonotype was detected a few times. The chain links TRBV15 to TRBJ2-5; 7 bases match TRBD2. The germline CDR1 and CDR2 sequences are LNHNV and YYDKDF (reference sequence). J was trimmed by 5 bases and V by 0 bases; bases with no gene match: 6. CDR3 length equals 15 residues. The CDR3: CATSRDPSGTETQYF. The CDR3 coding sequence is TGTGCCACCAGCAGAGATCCCAGCGGGACGGAGACCCAGTACTTC.

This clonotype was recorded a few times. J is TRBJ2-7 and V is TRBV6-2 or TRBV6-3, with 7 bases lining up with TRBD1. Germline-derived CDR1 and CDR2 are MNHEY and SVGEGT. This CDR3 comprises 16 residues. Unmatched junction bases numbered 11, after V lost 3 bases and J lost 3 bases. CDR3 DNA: TGTGCCAGCAGTTATACACAGGGGTTTAAGGTCTACGAGCAGTACTTC. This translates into CASSYTQGFKVYEQYF.

In DNA form, the CDR3 reads TGTGCCAGCAGCTTAGATACAGGACCCTATGGCTACACCTTC. Its protein product is CASSLDTGPYGYTF. The V and J genes are TRBV7-2 and TRBJ1-2, with a weak D call TRBD1 (5 bases). The length of the CDR3 is 14 residues. V gave up 1 base and J gave up 4 bases, with 10 bases separating them. CDR1 is SGHTA and CDR2 is FQGNSA in the germline V gene.

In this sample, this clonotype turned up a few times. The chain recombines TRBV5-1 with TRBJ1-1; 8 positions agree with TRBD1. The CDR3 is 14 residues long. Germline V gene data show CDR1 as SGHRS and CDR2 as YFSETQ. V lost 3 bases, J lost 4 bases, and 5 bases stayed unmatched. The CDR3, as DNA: TGCGCCAGCAGCTCAGCAGGGGGCTTCACTGAAGCTTTCTTT. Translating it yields CASSSAGGFTEAFF.

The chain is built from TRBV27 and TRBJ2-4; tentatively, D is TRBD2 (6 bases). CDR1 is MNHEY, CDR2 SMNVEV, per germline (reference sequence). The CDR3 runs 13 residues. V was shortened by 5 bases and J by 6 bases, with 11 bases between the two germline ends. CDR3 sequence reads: CASSAGLRNIQYF. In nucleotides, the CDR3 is TGTGCCAGCAGTGCGGGACTTCGAAACATTCAGTACTTC.

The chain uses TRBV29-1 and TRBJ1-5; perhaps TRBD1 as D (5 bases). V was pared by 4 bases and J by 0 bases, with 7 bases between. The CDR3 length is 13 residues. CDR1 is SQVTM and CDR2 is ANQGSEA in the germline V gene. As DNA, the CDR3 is TGCAGCGTTGCAGGGAATAGCAATCAGCCCCAGCATTTT. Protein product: CSVAGNSNQPQHF.

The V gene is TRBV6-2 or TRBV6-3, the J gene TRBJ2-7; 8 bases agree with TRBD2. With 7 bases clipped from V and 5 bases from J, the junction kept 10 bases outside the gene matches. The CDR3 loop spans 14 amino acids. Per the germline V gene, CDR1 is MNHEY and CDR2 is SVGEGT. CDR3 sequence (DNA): TGTGCCAGCACGGGAGCGGGAGTACCCAACGAGCAGTACTTC. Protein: CASTGAGVPNEQYF.

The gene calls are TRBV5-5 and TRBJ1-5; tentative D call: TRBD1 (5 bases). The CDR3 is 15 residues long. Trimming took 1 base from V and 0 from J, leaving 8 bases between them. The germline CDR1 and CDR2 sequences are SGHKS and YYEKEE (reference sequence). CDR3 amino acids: CASSLIGDSNQPQHF. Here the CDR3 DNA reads TGTGCCAGCAGCTTGATAGGGGATAGCAATCAGCCCCAGCATTTT.

The CDR3 here is CASSLAAPGTGYEQYF. CDR3 in DNA: TGTGCCAGCAGTTTAGCGGCCCCGGGGACAGGCTACGAGCAGTACTTC. This chain connects TRBV28 to TRBJ2-7; 8 bases align to TRBD1. This CDR3 has 16 residues. J lost 3 bases, V lost 2 bases, and 9 bases had no gene match. Germline V lookup: CDR1 MDHEN, CDR2 SYDVKM.

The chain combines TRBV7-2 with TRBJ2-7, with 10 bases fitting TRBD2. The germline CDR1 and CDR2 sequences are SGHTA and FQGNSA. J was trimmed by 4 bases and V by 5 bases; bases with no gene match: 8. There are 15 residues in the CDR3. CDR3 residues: CASSLAPTSGYEQYF. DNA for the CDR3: TGTGCCAGCAGCCTCGCCCCGACTAGCGGGTACGAGCAGTACTTC.

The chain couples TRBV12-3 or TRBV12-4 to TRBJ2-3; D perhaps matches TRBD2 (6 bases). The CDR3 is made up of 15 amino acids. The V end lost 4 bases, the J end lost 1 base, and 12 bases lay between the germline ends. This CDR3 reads CASSSGDKGTDTQYF. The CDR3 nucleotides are TGTGCCAGCAGTTCGGGGGATAAAGGCACAGATACGCAGTATTTT.